This T cell receptor beta chain derives from a study of cytomegalovirus exposure and HLA in healthy donors. Across the study: Of the donors genotyped, several hundred in all, over 80% fell in the Caucasian-associated ancestry cluster.

A remark on this clone: Its antigen remains unidentified.

The study, taken as a whole, reports: Data from an earlier analysis indicated that most TCR beta V segments were productive either about 87% or about 30% of the time. Later analysis identified a missense DCLRE1C variant that was linked to TCR beta V- and J-gene trimming. A later analysis reportedly identified an Asian-associated ancestry cluster as carrying fewer N-insertions than the roughly 700-donor mean.

The PCR ran on 60 Vbeta and 13 Jbeta primers. Profiled with immunoSEQ multiplex PCR; TCRdb holds only in-frame clones, not every one. Here the sample spans some 120,000 clones, about 79% being singletons. The sample taken for sequencing was PBMCs. The TCR was taken from a man in his fifties or sixties in good health and CMV-seronegative.

CDR3 bases: TGTGCCAGCAGCCTCGATGGGGGGGCGAGTGACACTGAAGCTTTCTTT. Protein product: CASSLDGGASDTEAFF. The rearrangement joins TRBV4-2 to TRBJ1-1; maybe TRBD1 (6 bases). V was shortened by 4 bases and J by 3 bases, with 18 bases between the two germline ends. CDR1 and CDR2 from the germline V gene are LGHNA and YNFKEQ. This CDR3 contains 16 residues.